This T cell receptor (beta chain) derives from a study of T cells expressing NK-cell markers (dated by TCRdb to 2020 to 2022). In the study overall: In sorted CD3+CD56+NKG2C+, CD3+CD56+NKG2C- and CD3+CD56-NKG2C+ T-cell subsets from eight or nine donors, TCR beta-chain repertoires were profiled. Among the eight sequenced donors, seven were HCMV-seropositive and one was HCMV-seronegative. The study sequenced eight donors, all healthy volunteers chosen at random: three men and five women. Sequencing of the libraries produced 2 x 150 bp reads on Illumina HiSeq 2000/2500, MiSeq or NextSeq. Findings and caveats that apply to the study as a whole: In more than 5 donors, the dominant CD3+CD56+NKG2C+ clonotypes were found to rank among the top 10 CD8+ clonotypes and to make up 1.0-7.0% of CD8+ T cells. Those dominant clonotypes were again the most abundant among CD3+CD56-NKG2C+ cells in a handful of donors, at roughly 25-65%. It remained unclear whether the expanded NKG2C-expressing T cell clones were specific for HCMV antigens.

Comments on this clonotype: Its antigen specificity is not known.

To determine HCMV serostatus, a commercial ELISA kit was used to detect HCMV-specific IgG in serum. Peripheral blood mononuclear cells were isolated from blood by Ficoll density gradient centrifugation. The listed sequencing device is Illumina HiSeq 2000. The TCR beta cDNA libraries were made using 5'RACE template switching, a step that added both a universal primer site and unique molecular identifiers. Synthesis of cDNA was primed from the TCR beta constant segment and was followed by two consecutive PCR amplification steps. As for how the authors treated the data: MIGEC handled demultiplexing of the reads and grouping by UMI, while MiTCR was used to assemble and quantify clonotypes. Only TCR cDNA sequences supported by at least two reads were kept to exclude erroneous sequences. The tcR package was used for downstream repertoire analysis, and clonotypes were matched between fractions using CDR3 nucleotide sequence together with V segment. VDJmatch was used to annotate antigen specificity against VDJdb, with one amino acid substitution allowed in CDR3. The reads, reprocessed by TCRdb, yield one row per CDR3 protein sequence and no DNA. In this record, the V and J calls reflect TCRdb's handling and not the investigators' own analysis. The table for this sample lists a few hundred thousand distinct CDR3 sequences. The top ten clones comprise 0.39% of the sample.

According to the germline V gene, CDR1 reads SGHRS and CDR2 reads YFSETQ. Counted from cysteine to phenylalanine, this CDR3 has 17 amino acids. No nucleotide data were recorded. Sequencing used blood T cells: a sorted CD56 or NKG2C T cell subset, CD4+ or CD8+ T cells, or bulk PBMC T cells (not recorded which). The sequence was collected from a man aged 18 to 35 in good health. Donor details come from another sample of the same person, matched by shared clones. The V and J segments used are TRBV5-1 and TRBJ2-1; TCRdb's D gene call, TRBD2, goes unchecked for lack of DNA. The CDR3 has the sequence CASKFSTSGRVDNEQFF. Reference TRBV5-1 and TRBJ2-1 proteins supply the regions before and after the CDR3; the full variable domain is: KAGVTQTPRYLIKTRGQQVTLSCSPISGHRSVSWYQQTPGQGLQFLFEYFSETQRNKGNFPGRFSGRQFSNSRSEMNVSTLELGDSALYLCASKFSTSGRVDNEQFFGPGTRLTVL.